The clone carrying this T cell receptor (beta chain) was seen more than once but under ten times. What it binds is unknown. This specimen belongs to a study of T cells after yellow fever vaccination. Findings of the study overall: Secondary responses were weaker yet peaked faster, day 5 versus 15.

TCRdb called the 5' RACE reads again in MiXCR, with one record for every CDR3 protein. Of some 160,000 distinct CDR3 sequences listed, approximately 9.7% are singletons. The CDR3 contains 16 residues. J was trimmed by 7 bases and V by 4 bases; bases with no gene match: 11. Germline V gene lookup returns CDR1 MGHRA and CDR2 YSYEKL. The chain joins TRBV4-1 to TRBJ2-1; 9 nucleotides line up with TRBD1. The sequenced sample was CD8+ T cells sorted from PBMCs, obtained 45 days after the yellow fever booster vaccination. The receptor was isolated from a man in his late teens or twenties who received the YFV17D yellow fever vaccine. CDR3 DNA sequence: TGCGCCAGCAGCCGAGGCGGACAGGGGATGGGAAATGAGCAGTTCTTC. It yields the protein CASSRGGQGMGNEQFF.